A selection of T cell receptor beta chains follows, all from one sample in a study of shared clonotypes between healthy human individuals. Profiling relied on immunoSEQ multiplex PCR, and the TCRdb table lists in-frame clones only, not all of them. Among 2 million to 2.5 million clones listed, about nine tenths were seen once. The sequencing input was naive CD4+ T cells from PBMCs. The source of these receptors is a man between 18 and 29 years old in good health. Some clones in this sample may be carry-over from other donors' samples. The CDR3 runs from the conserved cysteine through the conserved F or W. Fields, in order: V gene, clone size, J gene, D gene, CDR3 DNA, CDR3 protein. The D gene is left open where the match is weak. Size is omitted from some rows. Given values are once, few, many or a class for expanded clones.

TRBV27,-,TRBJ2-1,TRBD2,TGTGCCAGCAATAAGCCGGGGGGCTACAATGAGCAGTTCTTC,CASNKPGGYNEQFF
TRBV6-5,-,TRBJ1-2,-,TGTGCCAGCAGTCGGACACAGGGCTGGAATGGCTACACCTTC,CASSRTQGWNGYTF
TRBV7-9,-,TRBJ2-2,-,TGTGCCAGCACCATCTTTTCGGGCACCGGGGAGCTGTTTTTT,CASTIFSGTGELFF
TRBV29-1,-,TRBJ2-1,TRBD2,TGCAGCGTTGCCCTCACTAGCGACCTAGGTGGTGAGCAGTTCTTC,CSVALTSDLGGEQFF
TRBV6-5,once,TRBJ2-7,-,TGTGCCAGCAGTTCCCGGGGCGGAACCTACGAGCAGTACTTC,CASSSRGGTYEQYF
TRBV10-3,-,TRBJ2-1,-,TGTGCCATCGCGGTTTGGGATGGTGAGCAGTTCTTC,CAIAVWDGEQFF
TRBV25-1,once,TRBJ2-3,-,TGTGCCAGCAGTGAATATGGAGCAGGGATCGTCACAGATACGCAGTATTTT,CASSEYGAGIVTDTQYF
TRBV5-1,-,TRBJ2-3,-,TGCGCCAGCAGCTCGAACCCCGAGGCGGGAGATACGCAGTATTTT,CASSSNPEAGDTQYF
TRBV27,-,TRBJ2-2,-,TGTGCCAGCAGTCCGCTGTTGGGGAACGGGGAGCTGTTTTTT,CASSPLLGNGELFF
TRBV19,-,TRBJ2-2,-,TGTGCCGTCCCCTCGCGGAACACCGGGGAGCTGTTTTTT,CAVPSRNTGELFF
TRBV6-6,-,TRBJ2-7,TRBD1,TGTGCCAGCAGACCACAGGGGGCGCAGGAGCAGTACTTC,CASRPQGAQEQYF
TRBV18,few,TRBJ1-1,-,TGTGCCAGCTCGCAAACAGGTGACACTGAAGCTTTCTTT,CASSQTGDTEAFF
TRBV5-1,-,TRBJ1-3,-,TGCGCCAGCAGCTTGGTGCCGTCGAGCGCCGGAAACACCATATATTTT,CASSLVPSSAGNTIYF
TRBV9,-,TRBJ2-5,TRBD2,TGTGCCAGCAGCACTGGACTAGCGGGAGTGGTAGAGACCCAGTACTTC,CASSTGLAGVVETQYF
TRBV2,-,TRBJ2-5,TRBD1,TGTGCCAGCAGTGAATCAGGGGGCCCGGAGACCCAGTACTTC,CASSESGGPETQYF
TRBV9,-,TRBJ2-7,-,TGTGCCAGCAGCGTAGGTGGACTTACCTCCTACGAGCAGTACTTC,CASSVGGLTSYEQYF
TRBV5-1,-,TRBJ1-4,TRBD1,TGCGCCAGCAGCCTATCGACAGGGACGGTTGCAAAACTGTTTTTT,CASSLSTGTVAKLFF
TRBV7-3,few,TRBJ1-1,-,TGTGCCAGCAGCCTAGGTGGGGTCACTGAAGCTTTCTTT,CASSLGGVTEAFF
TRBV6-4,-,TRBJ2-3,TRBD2,TGTGCCAGCAGTGTAGCGGGAGTGGATACGCAGTATTTT,CASSVAGVDTQYF
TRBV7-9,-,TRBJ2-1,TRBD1,TGTGCCAGCAGCCCCGGACAGGGGGTCCCGTTCTTC,CASSPGQGVPFF
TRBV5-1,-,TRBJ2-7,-,TGCGCCAGCAGCCACGACACGAACCCCTACGAGCAGTACTTC,CASSHDTNPYEQYF
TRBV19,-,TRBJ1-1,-,TGTGCCAGTAGTATGTGGGGTTCTAAGAACACTGAAGCTTTCTTT,CASSMWGSKNTEAFF
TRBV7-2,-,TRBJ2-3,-,TGTGCCAGCAGCTTACTCAGCACAGATACGCAGTATTTT,CASSLLSTDTQYF
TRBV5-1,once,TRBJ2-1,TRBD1,TGCGCCAGCAGCCAGGACAGGGGGGGCAATGAGCAGTTCTTC,CASSQDRGGNEQFF
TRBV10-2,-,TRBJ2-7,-,TGCGCCAGCAGTGACGTTAGAGGGGCTACCTACGAGCAGTACTTC,CASSDVRGATYEQYF
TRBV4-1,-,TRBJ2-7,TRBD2,TGCGCCAGCAGCCAAGCCACGGGACTAGCGGGCGCCTACGAGCAGTACTTC,CASSQATGLAGAYEQYF
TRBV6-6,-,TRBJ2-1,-,TGTGCCAGCAGTCACCTCGGGTCAGCGGGCAATGAGCAGTTCTTC,CASSHLGSAGNEQFF
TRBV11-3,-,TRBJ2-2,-,TGTGCCAGCAGCCCGCGTACCGGGGAGCTGTTTTTT,CASSPRTGELFF
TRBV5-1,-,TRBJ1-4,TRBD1,TGCGCCAGCAGGCAGGGGGCAACTAATGAAAAACTGTTTTTT,CASRQGATNEKLFF
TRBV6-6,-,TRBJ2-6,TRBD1,TGTGCCACGACAGGGGCTGGGGCCAACGTCCTGACTTTC,CATTGAGANVLTF
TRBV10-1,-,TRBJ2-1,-,TGCGCCAGCAGTGATCTTAGCGGACTCTCCTACAATGAGCAGTTCTTC,CASSDLSGLSYNEQFF
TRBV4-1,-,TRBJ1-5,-,TGCGCCAGCAGCCTGCAGATCCATCAGCCCCAGCATTTT,CASSLQIHQPQHF
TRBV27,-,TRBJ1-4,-,TGTGCCACCCAAAGAGAGGGGGCAACTAATGAAAAACTGTTTTTT,CATQREGATNEKLFF
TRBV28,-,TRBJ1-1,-,TGTGCCAGCAGTCTGCCGGGCTTGTCGGCTTTCTTT,CASSLPGLSAFF
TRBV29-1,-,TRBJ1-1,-,TGCAGCGGCGGGAGGAGGGACACTGAAGCTTTCTTT,CSGGRRDTEAFF
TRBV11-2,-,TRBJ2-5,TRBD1,TGTGCCAGCAGCCCAGAGAGGGGGCGGGAGACCCAGTACTTC,CASSPERGRETQYF
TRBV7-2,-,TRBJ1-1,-,TGTGCCAGCAGCCGGACTCCCTCTGAAGCTTTCTTT,CASSRTPSEAFF
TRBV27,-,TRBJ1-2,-,TGTGCCAGCAGCCCCCCCCAATCTAATGGCTACACCTTC,CASSPPQSNGYTF
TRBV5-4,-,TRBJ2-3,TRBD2,TGTGCCAGCAGCCGGAAGCGGGAGGGCACAGATACGCAGTATTTT,CASSRKREGTDTQYF